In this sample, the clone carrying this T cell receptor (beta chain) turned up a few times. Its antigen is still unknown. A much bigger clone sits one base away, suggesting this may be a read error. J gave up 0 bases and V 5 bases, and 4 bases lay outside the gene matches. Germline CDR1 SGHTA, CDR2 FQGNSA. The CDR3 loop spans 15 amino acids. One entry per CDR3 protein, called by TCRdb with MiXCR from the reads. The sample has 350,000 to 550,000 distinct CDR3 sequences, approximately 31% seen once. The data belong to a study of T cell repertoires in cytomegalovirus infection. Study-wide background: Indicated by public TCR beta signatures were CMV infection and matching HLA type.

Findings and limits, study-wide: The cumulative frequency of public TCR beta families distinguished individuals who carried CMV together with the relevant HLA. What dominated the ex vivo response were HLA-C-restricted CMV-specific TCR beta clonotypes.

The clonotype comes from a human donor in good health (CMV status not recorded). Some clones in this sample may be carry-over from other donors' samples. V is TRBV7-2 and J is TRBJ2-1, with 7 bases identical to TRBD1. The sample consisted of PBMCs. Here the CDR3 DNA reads TGTGCCAGCAGCGCCTACAGGGGCTCCTACAATGAGCAGTTCTTC. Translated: CASSAYRGSYNEQFF. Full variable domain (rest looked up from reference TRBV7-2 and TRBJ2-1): GAGVSQSPSNKVTEKGKDVELRCDPISGHTALYWYRQSLGQGLEFLIYFQGNSAPDKSGLPSDRFSAERTGGSVSTLTIQRTQQEDSAVYLCASSAYRGSYNEQFFGPGTRLTVL.